The source of this T cell receptor (beta chain) is a study of identical twins. Study-wide points: Twins showed weaker excess sharing in their beta out-of-frame sequences. An excess of low generation probability was shown by twin-shared out-of-frame alpha sequences.

Details on this clonotype: Its specificity is not known.

TCRdb reprocessed the 5' RACE reads with MiXCR, giving one entry per CDR3 protein. The sample has roughly 290,000 distinct CDR3 sequences, roughly 9.7% seen once. Germline CDR1 and CDR2: LNHNV and YYDKDF (reference sequence). The CDR3 is 14 amino acids. V dropped 6 bases and J dropped 4 bases, with 13 bases sitting between them. This same sample was also part of a study on yellow fever vaccine responses in identical twins. Per that paper: As reported, the vaccine T cell response of twins seemed partly convergent and partly personalized.

This receptor was identified in a woman under 30 in good health. Sequencing was performed on CD8+ T cells sorted from blood. The rearrangement links TRBV15 to TRBJ1-3; no definite D call. CDR3 loop: CATRPDWNGNTIYF. CDR3 bases: TGTGCCACCAGACCGGATTGGAACGGAAACACCATATATTTT.